Each of the 27 T cell receptor beta chains below was sequenced from the same sample in a study of blood T cell repertoires in COVID-19. Clones were read by immunoSEQ multiplex PCR, and TCRdb kept only the in-frame ones, dropping some. The profile shows roughly 120,000 clones, roughly nine tenths of them singletons. What was sequenced was peripheral blood. Receptors originate from a man aged 45 to 65 with active COVID-19.

The rearrangement joins TRBV2 to TRBJ2-1, with 11 nucleotides matching TRBD2. This CDR3 has 13 residues. V gave up 7 bases and J gave up 6 bases; unmatched junction bases: 2. Germline assignment: CDR1 SNHLY and CDR2 FYNNEI. The CDR3 DNA reads as TGTGCCAGCATAGCGGGGGGGCTCAATGAGCAGTTCTTC. It encodes CASIAGGLNEQFF. Supplemented by reference TRBV2 and TRBJ2-1, the full variable domain reads EPEVTQTPSHQVTQMGQEVILRCVPISNHLYFYWYRQILGQKVEFLVSFYNNEISEKSEIFDDQFSVERPDGSNFTLKIRSTKLEDSAMYFCASIAGGLNEQFFGPGTRLTVL.

CDR3 loop: CASSLTGQGGETQYF. The DNA for the CDR3 is TGCGCCAGCAGCCTCACCGGACAGGGAGGTGAGACCCAGTACTTC. The chain combines TRBV5-1 with TRBJ2-5; 8 bases are a match to TRBD1. The CDR3 sequence is 15 residues long. V dropped 4 bases and J dropped 5; count of bases not matched to a gene: 10. Germline values: CDR1 SGHRS, CDR2 YFSETQ.

The rearrangement uses TRBV6-6 and TRBJ1-2; 8 bases map to TRBD1. Germline lookup yields CDR1 MNHNY and CDR2 SVGAGI (reference sequence). The CDR3 totals 15 residues. The ends lost 4 bases at V and 4 bases at J; junction bases unmatched: 8. In DNA, the CDR3 is TGTGCCAGCAGTTCCGGGACAGGAGGGCTCTATGGCTACACCTTC. Residues: CASSSGTGGLYGYTF.

This clone has just a few counts. This rearrangement joins TRBV7-3 to TRBJ2-1; unclear D gene. V was shortened by 5 bases and J by 7 bases, with 12 bases between the two germline ends. The CDR3 covers 13 residues. Germline assignment: CDR1 SGHTA and CDR2 FQGTGA. As DNA, the CDR3 is TGTGCCAGCAGCCCCGGAGTGCCAAATGAGCAGTTCTTC. Protein sequence: CASSPGVPNEQFF.

The chain has TRBV29-1 and TRBJ2-1, with 12 bases matching TRBD2. This CDR3 comprises 15 residues. Trimming took 6 bases from V and 8 from J; bases not matched to a gene: 11. Looked up from germline, CDR1 is SQVTM and CDR2 is ANQGSEA. The CDR3 DNA sequence: TGCAGCGTCCAAAGACTAGCGGGAGCGGGGGATGAGCAGTTCTTC. It codes for CSVQRLAGAGDEQFF.

The chain uses TRBV28 and TRBJ2-1, with 8 bases matching TRBD2. With V trimmed by 2 bases and J by 0 bases, 12 bases remained unmatched. This CDR3 comprises 19 residues. CDR1 and CDR2 from the germline V gene are MDHEN and SYDVKM. CDR3: CASSLSGWGGRTSYNEQFF. CDR3 in DNA: TGTGCCAGCAGTTTAAGTGGGTGGGGCGGGAGGACCTCCTACAATGAGCAGTTCTTC.

This chain uses TRBV13 with TRBJ1-1; 9 bases are a match to TRBD1. CDR1 is PRHDT, CDR2 FYEKMQ, per germline (reference sequence). This CDR3 spans 14 amino acids. Trimming at V came to 5 bases and at J to 10 bases, leaving 11 bases not matched to a gene. CDR3 sequence: CASSGRQGVRAAFF. The CDR3 nucleotides are TGTGCCAGCAGCGGTCGACAGGGGGTCCGCGCAGCTTTCTTT.

The V call is TRBV7-7, the J call TRBJ2-7; 7 nucleotides align to TRBD1. Germline CDR1 is SSHAT and CDR2 is FNYEAQ (reference sequence). This CDR3 spans 15 amino acids. V lost 5 bases, J lost 4 bases, and 11 bases stayed unmatched. The DNA for the CDR3 is TGTGCCAGCAGCCTTCCGGGAACAGGGGAATACGAGCAGTACTTC. Translation: CASSLPGTGEYEQYF.

The chain links TRBV7-2 to TRBJ2-1, with TRBD2 identical over 9 bases. Germline CDR1 reads SGHTA; CDR2 reads FQGNSA. V lost 5 bases, J lost 0 bases, and 2 bases stayed unmatched. CDR3 length equals 15 residues. The chain's CDR3 is CASSVSGSSYNEQFF. The CDR3 region has the DNA TGTGCCAGCAGCGTTAGCGGGAGCTCCTACAATGAGCAGTTCTTC.

The rearrangement joins TRBV29-1 to TRBJ1-2; no definite D call. Trimming took off 0 bases at V and 8 bases at J, with 10 bases between the two ends. The CDR3 contains 12 residues. Germline CDR1 and CDR2: SQVTM and ANQGSEA. The CDR3 nucleotides are TGCAGCGTTGAAGATCAAGGAGGCGGCTACACCTTC. This encodes CSVEDQGGGYTF.

The V and J genes are TRBV11-2 and TRBJ2-3; 7 bases align to TRBD2. V dropped 2 bases and J dropped 2; count of bases not matched to a gene: 4. This CDR3 is built from 15 residues. Germline CDR1 SGHAT, CDR2 FQNNGV. The CDR3 sequence: CASSLLAATTDTQYF. CDR3 bases: TGTGCCAGCAGCTTACTAGCGGCCACCACAGATACGCAGTATTTT. The full variable domain, completed using reference TRBV11-2 and TRBJ2-3, is EAGVAQSPRYKIIEKRQSVAFWCNPISGHATLYWYQQILGQGPKLLIQFQNNGVVDDSQLPKDRFSAERLKGVDSTLKIQPAKLEDSAVYLCASSLLAATTDTQYFGPGTRLTVL.

The V call is TRBV6-5, the J call TRBJ2-1; 7 bases map to TRBD1. The length of the CDR3 is 15 residues. With 5 bases clipped from V and 4 bases from J, the junction kept 8 bases outside the gene matches. Germline loops: CDR1 MNHEY, CDR2 SVGAGI. DNA for the CDR3: TGTGCCAGCAGTATAGACAGGGCCACATACAATGAGCAGTTCTTC. Amino acids: CASSIDRATYNEQFF.

The V gene is TRBV27, the J gene TRBJ1-2; D possibly corresponds to TRBD1 (5 bases). CDR1 and CDR2 from the germline V gene are MNHEY and SMNVEV (reference sequence). CDR3 length: 13 residues. V was pared by 3 bases and J by 5 bases, with 10 bases between. This chain's CDR3 is CASSLGRDYGYTF. The CDR3 DNA is TGTGCCAGCAGTTTGGGCAGGGATTATGGCTACACCTTC.

The CDR3 nucleotides are TGTGCCAGCTCACCTCCCCAGGGGATGAACACTGAAGCTTTCTTT. It yields the protein CASSPPQGMNTEAFF. The chain has TRBV18 and TRBJ1-1, with D perhaps matching TRBD1 (6 bases). The length of the CDR3 is 15 residues. Germline V gene sequence: CDR1 KGHSH, CDR2 LQKENI. Trimming left V 3 bases short and J 0 bases short, with 11 bases between.

The chain joins TRBV6-5 to TRBJ1-4, with D perhaps matching TRBD1 (5 bases). CDR1 and CDR2 (germline): MNHEY, SVGAGI. This CDR3 is built from 15 residues. The V end lost 10 bases, the J end lost 2 bases, and 17 bases lay between the germline ends. CDR3 coding DNA: TGTGCCATCTCAGGGTCACCTGCGACTAATGAAAAACTGTTTTTT. Protein product: CAISGSPATNEKLFF.

The chain is built from TRBV10-3 and TRBJ1-1, with D possibly TRBD1 on 6 matching bases. This CDR3 comprises 12 residues. V lost 5 bases and J 6 bases, leaving 10 bases between the germline ends. CDR1 and CDR2 (germline): ENHRY, SYGVKD. The CDR3 region is CAISQGQPEAFF. CDR3 DNA sequence: TGTGCCATCAGTCAAGGACAGCCTGAAGCTTTCTTT.

The chain is built from TRBV15 and TRBJ2-2; 9 bases fit TRBD2. The J segment lost 8 bases and the V segment lost 1 base, leaving 5 bases of the junction unmatched. The CDR3 sequence is 15 residues long. The germline V gene encodes CDR1 LNHNV and CDR2 YYDKDF (reference sequence). The CDR3 loop is CATSRGLAGTGELFF. CDR3 bases: TGTGCCACCAGCAGAGGCCTAGCGGGGACTGGGGAGCTGTTTTTT.

The rearrangement links TRBV24-1 to TRBJ1-5, with D perhaps TRBD1 (5 bases). Trimming pared 4 bases from V and 9 bases from J, leaving 9 bases between. The V gene's germline CDR1 is KGHDR and CDR2 SFDVKD. This CDR3 spans 12 amino acids. CDR3 bases: TGTGCCACCAGTGACGGCGGGGGGCCCCAGCATTTT. Translating gives CATSDGGGPQHF.

CDR3 residues: CAISEGQGGNQPQHF. The DNA of the CDR3 is TGTGCCATCAGTGAGGGACAGGGCGGCAATCAGCCCCAGCATTTT. The chain uses TRBV10-3 and TRBJ1-5; 8 positions match TRBD1. Trimming removed 2 bases from V and 2 bases from J; junction bases left unmatched: 2. This CDR3 has 15 residues. The V gene's germline CDR1 is ENHRY and CDR2 SYGVKD.

The V and J genes are TRBV7-9 and TRBJ1-5; a possible D gene is TRBD1 (6 bases). Germline assignment: CDR1 SEHNR and CDR2 FQNEAQ (reference sequence). The CDR3 sequence is 16 residues long. V dropped 5 bases and J dropped 0 bases, with 14 bases sitting between them. This CDR3 is CASSQGGKGSNQPQHF. CDR3 sequence (DNA): TGTGCCAGCAGCCAAGGGGGAAAGGGTAGCAATCAGCCCCAGCATTTT.

In its sample, this clone was seen once. The chain joins TRBV19 to TRBJ2-4; perhaps TRBD1 as D (5 bases). V was cut by 6 bases and J by 10 bases, with 25 bases left in between. CDR3 length: 16 amino acids. Germline CDR1 and CDR2: LNHDA and SQIVND (reference sequence). CDR3 nucleotides: TGTGCCAGTAGCTCAGGACAAGGTCTGACCCCTCTAATTCAGTACTTC. Encoded protein: CASSSGQGLTPLIQYF. Variable domain in full (rest from reference TRBV19 and TRBJ2-4): DGGITQSPKYLFRKEGQNVTLSCEQNLNHDAMYWYRQDPGQGLRLIYYSQIVNDFQKGDIAEGYSVSREKKESFPLTVTSAQKNPTAFYLCASSSGQGLTPLIQYFGAGTRLSVL.

This clone was recorded only once. This chain connects TRBV14 to TRBJ2-3, with TRBD2 identical over 11 bases. This CDR3 is built from 20 residues. From germline, CDR1 is SGHDN and CDR2 FVKESK. The junction had 16 bases not matched to a gene; V was cut back by 4 bases and J by 1 base. CDR3 residues: CASSPYKGVAGGIGTDTQYF. CDR3 in DNA: TGTGCCAGCAGCCCCTACAAGGGGGTAGCGGGGGGGATCGGCACAGATACGCAGTATTTT.

The chain carries TRBV6-5 and TRBJ1-6; a weak D match, TRBD1 (6 bases). V was shortened by 3 bases and J by 9 bases, with 12 bases between the two germline ends. The CDR3 runs 14 residues. Germline V gene sequence: CDR1 MNHEY, CDR2 SVGAGI. The CDR3 nucleotides read TGTGCCAGCAGTTATTCGGACAGTCTTTCACCCCTCCACTTT. It codes for CASSYSDSLSPLHF.

The genes are TRBV18 and TRBJ2-1; 7 nucleotides agree with TRBD1. This CDR3 is 13 amino acids long. CDR1 KGHSH and CDR2 LQKENI come from the germline V gene. V gave up 5 bases and J gave up 4 bases; unmatched junction bases: 2. CDR3 bases: TGTGCCAGCTCAGTGGGACAGTACAATGAGCAGTTCTTC. Translation: CASSVGQYNEQFF.

The rearrangement uses TRBV6-5 and TRBJ2-1, with D uncertain. CDR3 length equals 11 residues. Germline CDR1 reads MNHEY; CDR2 reads SVGAGI. V was trimmed by 0 bases and J by 11 bases, leaving 5 bases between them. In nucleotides, the CDR3 is TGTGCCAGCAGTTACTCAGAGAAGCAGTTCTTC. Amino acid sequence: CASSYSEKQFF.

The chain is built from TRBV11-2 and TRBJ2-7; TRBD2 might be the D (5 bases). This CDR3 region has 16 residues. Germline V gene data show CDR1 as SGHAT and CDR2 as FQNNGV. V dropped 5 bases and J dropped 8 bases, with 25 bases sitting between them. CDR3 in amino acids: CASSIQTGKVIFQQYF. The CDR3 coding sequence is TGTGCCAGCAGCATCCAAACCGGGAAAGTTATTTTTCAGCAGTACTTC.

The chain carries TRBV27 and TRBJ1-3; TRBD1 matches 9 bases. J gave up 2 bases and V 5 bases, and 7 bases lay outside the gene matches. Germline CDR1 and CDR2: MNHEY and SMNVEV (reference sequence). CDR3 length equals 16 residues. CDR3 loop: CASSPGTGNAGNTIYF. The CDR3 DNA sequence: TGTGCCAGCAGTCCCGGGACAGGGAACGCTGGAAACACCATATATTTT.